The next 27 T cell receptor beta chains were all read from a single sample in a study of OX40 agonist ivuxolimab in advanced cancers. Receptor amplification or capture employed the immunoSEQ multiplex PCR assay. TCRdb took this table from immuneACCESS and kept in-frame rearrangements with V and J called. Such tables lack part of the clones; where checked against another copy, unresolved V genes explain under half of the gap, and the rest is unexplained. For this sample there are tens of thousands of clones; more than 80% appear just once. The biggest ten clones account for roughly 0.5% of the sample. The material was CD4+ or CD8+ T cells sorted from blood, obtained in a trial of the OX40 agonist ivuxolimab. The receptors were gathered from an adult with an advanced solid tumor such as melanoma, head and neck, liver or kidney cancer.

The genes are TRBV15 and TRBJ2-4, with D possibly TRBD2 on 5 matching bases. CDR3 size: 15 residues. Trimming cost V 0 bases and J 8 bases, with 14 bases left between them. The germline V gene has CDR1 LNHNV and CDR2 YYDKDF (reference sequence). The CDR3 bases are TGTGCCACCAGCAGAGATCTCGGGGTGATAGACATTCAGTACTTC. This gives the protein CATSRDLGVIDIQYF.

The V call is TRBV7-9, the J call TRBJ2-7, with unresolved D. V was pared by 3 bases and J by 3 bases, with 9 bases between. This CDR3 spans 13 amino acids. Germline values: CDR1 SEHNR, CDR2 FQNEAQ (reference sequence). This chain's CDR3 is CASSLSSGYEQYF. Here the CDR3 DNA reads TGTGCCAGCAGCTTGAGTTCTGGCTACGAGCAGTACTTC.

V usage is TRBV14 and J usage is TRBJ1-5; TRBD1 is a possible D gene (6 bases). V gave up 0 bases and J gave up 0 bases, with 18 bases separating them. CDR1 is SGHDN, CDR2 FVKESK, per germline. The CDR3 contains 19 residues. The CDR3 nucleotides read TGTGCCAGCAGCCAAGATCGGAGGAGGGGGGCCCGTAGCAATCAGCCCCAGCATTTT. The encoded protein is CASSQDRRRGARSNQPQHF.

The chain carries TRBV7-9 and TRBJ2-7; D perhaps matches TRBD2 (6 bases). The V gene's germline CDR1 is SEHNR and CDR2 FQNEAQ (reference sequence). Between the trimmed V and J ends, which lost 3 bases and 1 base, there was a span of 22 bases. The CDR3 is 18 amino acids. CDR3 residues: CASSLYLGGIISSYEQYF. The CDR3 nucleotides are TGTGCCAGCAGCTTGTATTTAGGCGGGATAATAAGTTCCTACGAGCAGTACTTC. The variable domain in full, with the rest retrieved from reference TRBV7-9 and TRBJ2-7, is DTGVSQNPRHKITKRGQNVTFRCDPISEHNRLYWYRQTLGQGPEFLTYFQNEAQLEKSRLLSDRFSAERPKGSFSTLEIQRTEQGDSAMYLCASSLYLGGIISSYEQYFGPGTRLTVT.

This sequence joins TRBV28 and TRBJ2-1; tentatively, D is TRBD2 (7 bases). The CDR3 has 14 residues. V was pared by 6 bases and J by 6 bases, with 15 bases between. Germline V CDR1 and CDR2: MDHEN, SYDVKM. This CDR3 is CASSQGRVANEQFF. The CDR3 DNA reads TGTGCCAGCAGCCAGGGGAGGGTCGCCAATGAGCAGTTCTTC.

The V call is TRBV7-6, the J call TRBJ2-5, with 9 bases fitting TRBD2. Germline loops: CDR1 SGHVS, CDR2 FNYEAQ. This CDR3 has 15 amino acids. J was trimmed by 3 bases and V by 3 bases; bases with no gene match: 5. In DNA, the CDR3 is TGTGCCAGCAGCTTTCAGCTAGCGGGAAAAGAGACCCAGTACTTC. Translation gives CASSFQLAGKETQYF.

The chain links TRBV30 to TRBJ2-7; 7 nucleotides align to TRBD1. The CDR3 spans 13 residues. Per the germline V gene, CDR1 is GTSNPN and CDR2 is SVGIG (reference sequence). The J segment lost 4 bases and the V segment lost 2 bases, leaving 5 bases of the junction unmatched. CDR3 bases: TGTGCCTGGAGTTCAGGACAGGTATACGAGCAGTACTTC. Its protein product is CAWSSGQVYEQYF.

This clone appeared a few times. This chain links TRBV7-3 with TRBJ2-3; perhaps TRBD1 as D (5 bases). Germline V gene lookup returns CDR1 SGHTA and CDR2 FQGTGA. Trimming shortened V by 2 bases and J by 2 bases, and 8 bases separated the two germline ends. The CDR3 contains 14 residues. Here the CDR3 reads CASSLDSATDTQYF. The CDR3 DNA reads as TGTGCCAGCAGCTTAGACAGCGCCACAGATACGCAGTATTTT.

The gene calls are TRBV2 and TRBJ2-5, with D possibly matching TRBD1 (7 bases). The CDR3 has 12 residues. The ends were cut back, 7 bases at V and 7 bases at J, with 13 bases in the middle. Germline loops: CDR1 SNHLY, CDR2 FYNNEI. The DNA of the CDR3 is TGTGCCAGCACAGGGGGACTCATGACCCAGTACTTC. Translating it yields CASTGGLMTQYF.

The genes are TRBV28 and TRBJ2-7, with D perhaps matching TRBD2 (6 bases). CDR3 length: 13 residues. Germline CDR1 reads MDHEN; CDR2 reads SYDVKM. V was cut by 5 bases and J by 6 bases, with 14 bases left in between. CDR3 sequence: CASSLPREGEQYF. Written as DNA, the CDR3 is TGTGCCAGCAGTCTGCCGCGGGAAGGCGAGCAGTACTTC. The whole variable domain, filled in from reference TRBV28 and TRBJ2-7, reads DVKVTQSSRYLVKRTGEKVFLECVQDMDHENMFWYRQDPGLGLRLIYFSYDVKMKEKGDIPEGYSVSREKKERFSLILESASTNQTSMYLCASSLPREGEQYFGPGTRLTVT.

The chain is built from TRBV13 and TRBJ1-1; D gene ambiguous. Germline CDR1 reads PRHDT; CDR2 reads FYEKMQ (reference sequence). V was shortened by 5 bases and J by 4 bases, with 11 bases between the two germline ends. The CDR3 has 13 amino acids. CDR3 nucleotide sequence: TGTGCCAGCAGCGAAGGACCCGGCACTGAAGCTTTCTTT. Residues: CASSEGPGTEAFF.

The J gene is TRBJ2-3, the V gene TRBV7-9; possibly TRBD1 for D (6 bases). CDR3 size: 15 residues. Germline assignment: CDR1 SEHNR and CDR2 FQNEAQ (reference sequence). Trimming cost V 3 bases and J 1 base, with 11 bases left between them. DNA for the CDR3: TGTGCCAGCAGCTTCCGGGACACCGGCACAGATACGCAGTATTTT. Translation: CASSFRDTGTDTQYF. The complete variable domain, with remaining parts taken from reference TRBV7-9 and TRBJ2-3, reads DTGVSQNPRHKITKRGQNVTFRCDPISEHNRLYWYRQTLGQGPEFLTYFQNEAQLEKSRLLSDRFSAERPKGSFSTLEIQRTEQGDSAMYLCASSFRDTGTDTQYFGPGTRLTVL.

This sequence joins TRBV28 and TRBJ2-7; 9 positions agree with TRBD2. Trimming removed 8 bases from V and 1 base from J; junction bases left unmatched: 9. This CDR3 has 15 amino acids. Germline V CDR1 and CDR2: MDHEN, SYDVKM. CDR3 in amino acids: CASDQLAGNSYEQYF. The CDR3 DNA follows: TGTGCCAGCGACCAGCTAGCGGGAAATTCCTACGAGCAGTACTTC.

The DNA of the CDR3 is TGCAGTGCTAGAGCTGGGTCCCGGGCTTTCTTT. This translates into CSARAGSRAFF. The chain joins TRBV20-1 to TRBJ1-1, with D unclear. This CDR3 is 11 amino acids long. CDR1 is DFQATT and CDR2 is SNEGSKA in the germline V gene (reference sequence). V shed 1 base and J shed 11 bases, with 11 bases lying between them.

This sequence joins TRBV27 and TRBJ1-2; a possible D gene is TRBD1 (6 bases). The germline V gene has CDR1 MNHEY and CDR2 SMNVEV (reference sequence). This CDR3 is built from 15 residues. The ends were cut back, 6 bases at V and 8 bases at J, with 22 bases in the middle. CDR3 bases: TGTGCCAGCAGCCAAACATTAGGGGGAAGTAGAGGCTACACCTTC. Translation gives CASSQTLGGSRGYTF.

The chain employs TRBV5-4 and TRBJ2-1; 11 bases are shared with TRBD1. This CDR3 contains 16 residues. Germline values: CDR1 SGHNT, CDR2 YYREEE (reference sequence). After removal of 4 bases from V and 7 bases from J, the junction contained 10 bases not matched to a gene. The CDR3 sequence is CASSTGQGATVNEQFF. The CDR3, as DNA: TGTGCCAGCAGCACAGGACAGGGGGCCACCGTAAATGAGCAGTTCTTC.

This chain uses TRBV5-1 with TRBJ2-5, with D possibly TRBD2 on 5 matching bases. The CDR3 spans 15 residues. Trimming stripped 0 bases from V and 7 bases from J, with 16 bases between. The germline gives CDR1 SGHRS, CDR2 YFSETQ. The DNA of the CDR3 is TGCGCCAGCAGCTTGGTAGGCCAGGACTTGGGGACCCAGTACTTC. Its protein is CASSLVGQDLGTQYF.

The chain recombines TRBV21-1 with TRBJ1-1. TRBV21-1 corresponds to a pseudogene. The CDR3 has 19 residues. The DNA for the CDR3 is TGTGCCAGCAGCAAACCCTGGTCGCGGGGGGGGCTTAAGAACACTGAAGCTTTCTTT. Translated: CASSKPWSRGGLKNTEAFF.

The chain employs TRBV30 and TRBJ2-7; D gene ambiguous. Trimming removed 5 bases at V and 4 bases at J, with 9 bases between. The CDR3 sequence is 11 residues long. Germline values: CDR1 GTSNPN, CDR2 SVGIG (reference sequence). The CDR3 loop reads CAWSRSYEQYF. The CDR3 coding sequence is TGTGCCTGGTCTCGATCTTACGAGCAGTACTTC.

This rearrangement joins TRBV11-3 to TRBJ1-2, with TRBD1 matching over 9 bases. Trimming cost V 4 bases and J 6 bases; bases outside gene matches: 6. The CDR3 has 14 residues. Germline V lookup: CDR1 SGHNT, CDR2 YENEEA. DNA for the CDR3: TGTGCCAGCAGCTCGGGACAGGGTTCGAATGGCTACACCTTC. This gives the protein CASSSGQGSNGYTF.

The chain employs TRBV11-3 and TRBJ2-1; 8 bases agree with TRBD2. The trim removed 5 bases at V and 9 bases at J, leaving 12 bases unmatched. CDR3 length: 15 residues. Germline V lookup: CDR1 SGHNT, CDR2 YENEEA. The CDR3 loop is CASSPLSGSVAEQFF. In nucleotides, the CDR3 is TGTGCCAGCAGCCCCTTGAGCGGGAGTGTTGCTGAGCAGTTCTTC.

The CDR3 bases are TGCGCCAGCAGTGTCTTGGGTGGGAACACCGGGGAGCTGTTTTTT. Amino acid sequence: CASSVLGGNTGELFF. J is TRBJ2-2 and V is TRBV10-2; no clear D. From germline, CDR1 is WSHSY and CDR2 SAAADI. V lost 4 bases, J lost 1 base, and 10 bases lay in between. The CDR3 is made up of 15 amino acids.

This chain links TRBV27 with TRBJ2-5; 11 bases fit TRBD2. The CDR3 contains 16 residues. The germline V gene has CDR1 MNHEY and CDR2 SMNVEV (reference sequence). Trimming removed 6 bases from V and 5 bases from J; junction bases left unmatched: 11. The CDR3 DNA reads TGTGCCAGCAGCCGACGGACTAGCGGGTCCCGGGAGACCCAGTACTTC. Amino acids: CASSRRTSGSRETQYF.

The chain combines TRBV11-1 with TRBJ2-7; possibly TRBD1 or TRBD2 for D (5 bases each). The germline V gene encodes CDR1 SGHAT and CDR2 FQDESV (reference sequence). The CDR3 runs to 13 residues. The V and J ends lost 5 bases and 3 bases respectively, with 11 bases between them. This chain's CDR3 is CASSRGTDYEQYF. As DNA, the CDR3 is TGTGCCAGCAGCCGTGGGACCGACTACGAGCAGTACTTC.

The chain joins TRBV5-1 to TRBJ1-1; D remains ambiguous. The CDR3 has 14 residues. The germline CDR1 and CDR2 sequences are SGHRS and YFSETQ. Trimming shortened V by 0 bases and J by 1 base, and 7 bases separated the two germline ends. CDR3 in DNA: TGCGCCAGCAGCTTGGTTACCGGGAACACTGAAGCTTTCTTT. Translation: CASSLVTGNTEAFF.

This chain connects TRBV5-1 to TRBJ2-7; weak D call: TRBD2 (6 bases). The V end lost 4 bases, the J end lost 2 bases, and 13 bases lay between the germline ends. The germline V gene has CDR1 SGHRS and CDR2 YFSETQ. The CDR3 extends over 14 amino acids. In nucleotides, the CDR3 is TGCGCCAGCAGCCCGTCTAGCGTTGCCTACGAGCAGTACTTC. Translation gives CASSPSSVAYEQYF. Drawing the rest from reference TRBV5-1 and TRBJ2-7, the complete variable domain is KAGVTQTPRYLIKTRGQQVTLSCSPISGHRSVSWYQQTPGQGLQFLFEYFSETQRNKGNFPGRFSGRQFSNSRSEMNVSTLELGDSALYLCASSPSSVAYEQYFGPGTRLTVT.

The gene calls are TRBV15 and TRBJ2-3, with TRBD2 identical over 9 bases. The ends lost 0 bases at V and 4 bases at J; junction bases unmatched: 17. The length of the CDR3 is 20 residues. Germline lookup yields CDR1 LNHNV and CDR2 YYDKDF (reference sequence). CDR3 loop: CATSRDVMLGRTSAADTQYF. CDR3 coding DNA: TGTGCCACCAGCAGAGATGTCATGTTAGGTAGGACTAGCGCCGCAGATACGCAGTATTTT.